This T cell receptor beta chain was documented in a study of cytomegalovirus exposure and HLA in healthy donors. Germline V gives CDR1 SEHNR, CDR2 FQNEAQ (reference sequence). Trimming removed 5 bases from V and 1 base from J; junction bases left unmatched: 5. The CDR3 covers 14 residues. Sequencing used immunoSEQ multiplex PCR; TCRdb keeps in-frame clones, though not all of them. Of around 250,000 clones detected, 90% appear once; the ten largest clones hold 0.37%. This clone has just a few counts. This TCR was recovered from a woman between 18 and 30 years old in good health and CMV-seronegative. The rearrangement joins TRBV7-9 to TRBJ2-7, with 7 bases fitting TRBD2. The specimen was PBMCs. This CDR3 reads CASSPDGGSYEQYF. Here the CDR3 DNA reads TGTGCCAGCAGCCCAGACGGGGGGTCCTACGAGCAGTACTTC.